The 16 T cell receptor beta chains below were found in one sample sequenced in a study of read filtering for tumor transcriptome and immune sequencing. Molecular barcoded adaptors covering alpha/delta and beta/gamma chains were used on roughly 400 ng RNA. Each CDR3 protein gets one entry after TCRdb re-called the reads with MiXCR. The data show roughly 68,000 distinct CDR3 sequences, around 14% seen once. Sequencing input: a population of CD138-negative cells sorted from bone marrow. The source is a donor over 35 with multiple myeloma.

This clonotype was counted between two and nine times. Relative to the germline gene, one junction end is altered; a read error may explain this. CDR3 protein: CATNPGPSGNTLYF. The CDR3 nucleotides read TGTGCCACCAACCCCGGTCCCTCTGGAAACACCTTATATTTT. The rearrangement joins TRBV12-3 or TRBV12-4 to TRBJ1-3, with no clear D. This CDR3 is 14 amino acids long.

This clonotype was seen only a few times. A much larger clone differs by one base, so this may be a read error. Since the CDR3 does not end with the conserved phenylalanine or tryptophan, this likely comes from a read error. The J gene is TRBJ2-3, the V gene TRBV29-1; unclear D gene. Trimming pared 3 bases from V and 10 bases from J, leaving 8 bases between. From germline, CDR1 is SQVTM and CDR2 ANQGSEA. The CDR3 is 10 amino acids. The CDR3 is CSVDWLPQYL. In DNA, the CDR3 is TGCAGCGTTGACTGGTTGCCGCAGTATTTA.

On this clonotype itself: A much larger clonotype is one base distant, so this may be a read error. This CDR3 reads CASSQRIGNNGYTF. The CDR3 coding sequence is TGTGCCAGCAGCCAACGGATAGGGAATAATGGCTACACCTTC. The J gene is TRBJ1-2, the V gene TRBV7-8; no firm D call. Germline V gene sequence: CDR1 SGHVS, CDR2 FQNEAQ. The CDR3 sequence is 14 residues long. V was clipped by 5 bases and J by 6 bases, with 16 bases between them.

This clonotype appeared many times. The gene calls are TRBV29-1 and TRBJ2-5; D perhaps matches TRBD1 (6 bases). Germline CDR1 SQVTM, CDR2 ANQGSEA. The V end was cut by 6 bases, the J end by 5 bases, with 13 bases between. This CDR3 is 12 amino acids long. CDR3 sequence: CSVGVTGETQYF. Here the CDR3 DNA reads TGCAGCGTCGGGGTTACAGGGGAGACCCAGTACTTC.

Only a few counts were recorded for this clonotype. The rearrangement joins TRBV7-2 to TRBJ1-1; D unclear. The CDR3 covers 13 residues. Trimming removed 5 bases at V and 4 bases at J, with 11 bases between. Germline values: CDR1 SGHTA, CDR2 FQGNSA. The CDR3 sequence: CASSTTRGTEAFF. The CDR3 DNA sequence: TGTGCCAGCAGCACGACCCGGGGCACTGAAGCTTTCTTT. Full variable domain (rest looked up from reference TRBV7-2 and TRBJ1-1): GAGVSQSPSNKVTEKGKDVELRCDPISGHTALYWYRQSLGQGLEFLIYFQGNSAPDKSGLPSDRFSAERTGGSVSTLTIQRTQQEDSAVYLCASSTTRGTEAFFGQGTRLTVV.

The chain couples TRBV7-9 to TRBJ2-3; D possibly corresponds to TRBD2 (6 bases). The CDR3 has 12 residues. Germline values: CDR1 SEHNR, CDR2 FQNEAQ (reference sequence). Between the trimmed V and J ends, which lost 6 bases and 15 bases, there was a span of 19 bases. CDR3 sequence: CASRYMGGPTYF. CDR3 bases: TGTGCCAGCAGATACATGGGGGGACCTACCTATTTT. The entire variable domain, with the rest obtained from reference TRBV7-9 and TRBJ2-3, is as follows: DTGVSQNPRHKITKRGQNVTFRCDPISEHNRLYWYRQTLGQGPEFLTYFQNEAQLEKSRLLSDRFSAERPKGSFSTLEIQRTEQGDSAMYLCASRYMGGPTYFGPGTRLTVL.

This clonotype occurred many times. V and J are TRBV11-1 and TRBJ2-1; D is unclear. The CDR3 covers 12 residues. Trimming shortened V by 0 bases and J by 8 bases, and 5 bases separated the two germline ends. Germline-derived CDR1 and CDR2 are SGHAT and FQDESV (reference sequence). The CDR3, as DNA: TGTGCCAGCAGCTTAGCAGGGTATGAGCAGTTCTTC. This translates into CASSLAGYEQFF.

About this clonotype: Since a much larger clone is just one base distant, this may be a read error. The chain couples TRBV12-3 or TRBV12-4 to TRBJ2-2; D is perhaps TRBD2 (6 bases). V was clipped by 4 bases and J by 7 bases, with 10 bases between them. The CDR3 covers 13 residues. Here the CDR3 reads CASSSPDYGELFF. As DNA, the CDR3 is TGTGCCAGCAGTTCCCCGGACTACGGGGAGCTGTTTTTT.

Many counts were recorded for this clonotype. The J gene is TRBJ1-1, the V gene TRBV7-2; weak D call: TRBD1 (5 bases). The CDR3 spans 16 residues. The V and J ends lost 5 bases and 0 bases respectively, with 16 bases between them. Per the germline V gene, CDR1 is SGHTA and CDR2 is FQGNSA. The CDR3 region is CASSVAMGGVNTEAFF. For the CDR3, the DNA is TGTGCCAGCAGCGTGGCCATGGGAGGGGTGAACACTGAAGCTTTCTTT. The entire variable domain, with the rest obtained from reference TRBV7-2 and TRBJ1-1, is as follows: GAGVSQSPSNKVTEKGKDVELRCDPISGHTALYWYRQSLGQGLEFLIYFQGNSAPDKSGLPSDRFSAERTGGSVSTLTIQRTQQEDSAVYLCASSVAMGGVNTEAFFGQGTRLTVV.

On this clonotype itself: This may be a read error, as it is one base from a much larger clone. The genes are TRBV29-1 and TRBJ2-5; a weak D match, TRBD1 (7 bases). Germline V gene data show CDR1 as SQVTM and CDR2 as ANQGSEA. This CDR3 has 12 amino acids. In DNA, the CDR3 is TGCAGCGCGGAGGGGGCTCAAGAGACCCAGCACTTC. It is translated as CSAEGAQETQHF. Filled out from reference TRBV29-1 and TRBJ2-5, the complete variable domain reads SAVISQKPSRDICQRGTSLTIQCQVDSQVTMMFWYRQQPGQSLTLIATANQGSEATYESGFVIDKFPISRPNLTFSTLTVSNMSPEDSSIYLCSAEGAQETQHFGPGTRLLVL.

In its sample, this clonotype was seen many times. The CDR3 bases are TGCAGCGATCGGGACCCCCGCAAGACCCAGTACTTC. The encoded protein is CSDRDPRKTQYF. The chain joins TRBV29-1 to TRBJ2-5; D possibly matches TRBD1 or TRBD2 (5 bases each). Germline CDR1 is SQVTM and CDR2 is ANQGSEA. Deletions cut 7 bases from V and 6 bases from J, with 15 bases between. The CDR3 runs to 12 residues.

This clonotype was found many times. The chain employs TRBV27 and TRBJ1-5, with a weak D call TRBD1 (5 bases). Germline CDR1 is MNHEY and CDR2 is SMNVEV (reference sequence). CDR3 length: 14 residues. Trimming cost V 5 bases and J 5 bases, with 13 bases left between them. The CDR3 reads CASSPGTDHQPQHF. CDR3 nucleotide sequence: TGTGCCAGCAGTCCGGGGACCGACCATCAGCCCCAGCATTTT.

In this sample, this clonotype turned up many times. V gene TRBV20-1 combines with J gene TRBJ2-7; the D gene is possibly TRBD2 (6 bases). Germline CDR1 is DFQATT and CDR2 is SNEGSKA (reference sequence). The CDR3 is made up of 15 amino acids. V lost 6 bases and J 5 bases, leaving 23 bases between the germline ends. CDR3 sequence: CSAARGGLAFHEQYF. The DNA of the CDR3 is TGCAGTGCAGCCCGAGGTGGGCTAGCGTTTCACGAGCAGTACTTC.

This clonotype occurred once. This could be a read error, since a much larger clone is one nucleotide away. The chain carries TRBV9 and TRBJ1-1, with TRBD1 matching over 7 bases. V gave up 2 bases and J gave up 1 base; unmatched junction bases: 5. Germline assignment: CDR1 SGDLS and CDR2 YYNGEE. CDR3 length: 15 amino acids. CDR3 residues: CASSVGQSANTEAFF. CDR3 DNA: TGTGCCAGCAGCGTGGGACAGAGTGCGAACACTGAAGCTTTCTTT.

This clonotype was counted at least ten times. The chain is built from TRBV27 and TRBJ2-1; 9 nucleotides line up with TRBD1. V was pared by 5 bases and J by 8 bases, with 10 bases of the junction left unmatched. CDR3 size: 15 residues. Germline CDR1 and CDR2: MNHEY and SMNVEV (reference sequence). The CDR3 DNA follows: TGTGCCAGCAGTCATGGGACAGGGATTATCGATGAGCAGTTCTTC. It translates to CASSHGTGIIDEQFF.

Many counts were recorded for this clonotype. The chain carries TRBV12-3 or TRBV12-4 and TRBJ2-1, with D tentatively TRBD2 (5 bases). The CDR3 totals 13 residues. V lost 7 bases and J lost 3, with 10 bases in between. As DNA, the CDR3 is TGTGCCAGCACCCGAGGGAACTACAATGAGCAGTTCTTC. This translates into CASTRGNYNEQFF.